This entry describes one T cell receptor (beta chain). Its antigen is unknown. Expressed TCRB transcripts were sequenced, since all the RNA that had been isolated was reverse transcribed. Naive, central memory and regulatory T cell samples came to a mean of about 3.9 million reads. Generated by immunoSEQ multiplex PCR, the TCRdb table keeps only in-frame clones and is missing some. Among under 300,000 clones listed, approximately 11% were seen once. The germline V and J ends were trimmed by 7 bases and 10 bases, with 17 bases remaining between them. The CDR3 has 12 amino acids. Germline V gene lookup returns CDR1 GTSNPN and CDR2 SVGIG (reference sequence). These data belong to a study of beta chain features in type 1 diabetes. Study-level points and caveats: VDJ junctions from type 1 diabetes patients carried fewer insertions and larger deletions. Among all four CD4+ subsets, Type 1 diabetes patients had TCRB CDR3s that were moderately but significantly shorter.

This clonotype was sampled from a man aged 30 to 45 with type 1 diabetes. Sequenced: naive CD4+ T cells from blood. This rearrangement joins TRBV30 to TRBJ2-1; D is perhaps TRBD2 (6 bases). The chain's CDR3 is CAFQEGRGEQFF. DNA of the CDR3: TGTGCCTTCCAGGAGGGTCGAGGAGAGCAGTTCTTC.